These T cell receptor beta chains were read from a single sample in a study of vaccination and CD4 T cells after COVID-19. TCRdb analysed the PCR reads with MiXCR anew, one entry per CDR3 protein. The sample records nearly 15,000 distinct CDR3 sequences, around 24% being singletons. These receptors have no known antigen. Source material: cultured CD4+ T cells from blood. The receptors originated from a human donor with COVID-19. Both conserved end residues are part of each CDR3. The D gene is left open where the match is weak. Expanded clones are given a class, and other clones once, few, many or no size at all.

TRBJ2-3 | 15 | TRBV2 | - | - | CASSPGGISTDTQYF | TGTGCCAGCAGCCCGGGCGGGATTAGCACAGATACGCAGTATTTT
TRBJ2-2 | 14 | TRBV29-1 | - | - | CSVDLQLNTGELFF | TGCAGCGTTGACTTACAGCTAAACACCGGGGAGCTGTTTTTT
TRBJ1-1 | 14 | TRBV19 | - | - | CASSFRGLNTEAFF | TGTGCCAGTAGTTTTCGTGGATTGAACACTGAAGCTTTCTTT
TRBJ1-1 | 15 | TRBV6-1 | - | TRBD1 | CASSPRTGDLPEAFF | TGTGCCAGCAGTCCGAGGACAGGGGACCTGCCTGAAGCTTTCTTT
TRBJ2-2 | 15 | TRBV12-3/TRBV12-4 | - | TRBD2 | CASSLGRGVSGELFF | TGTGCCAGCAGTTTGGGGCGGGGGGTTTCCGGGGAGCTGTTTTTT
TRBJ1-6 | 13 | TRBV18 | - | - | CASSPGPNSPLHF | TGTGCCAGCTCACCCGGCCCCAATTCACCCCTCCACTTT
TRBJ1-5 | 13 | TRBV20-1 | - | TRBD1 | CSATTGVNQPQHF | TGCAGTGCAACGACAGGGGTCAATCAGCCCCAGCATTTT
TRBJ2-1 | 12 | TRBV2 | few | TRBD2 | CASRSTSGGTIF | TGTGCCAGCAGGTCGACTAGCGGGGGAACGATCTTC
TRBJ1-4 | 15 | TRBV6-1 | few | TRBD1 | CASSDPGQGGRRVFF | TGTGCCAGCAGTGACCCCGGGCAGGGGGGGAGGAGGGTGTTTTTT
TRBJ2-3 | 14 | TRBV7-2 | - | - | CASRFGPSTDTQYF | TGTGCCAGTAGATTTGGGCCTAGCACAGATACGCAGTATTTT
TRBJ1-3 | 15 | TRBV6-1 | - | TRBD1 | CASSETGGSGNTIYF | TGTGCCAGCAGTGAGACAGGGGGGTCTGGAAACACCATATATTTT
TRBJ2-5 | 12 | TRBV30 | - | - | CAWSMGTETQYF | TGTGCCTGGAGTATGGGGACAGAGACCCAGTACTTC
TRBJ2-1 | 14 | TRBV20-1 | few | TRBD2 | CSARLAGGYNEQFF | TGCAGTGCTCGACTAGCGGGGGGGTACAATGAGCAGTTCTTC
TRBJ2-7 | 15 | TRBV15 | - | - | CATSRDYVPKYEQYF | TGTGCCACCAGCAGAGATTACGTCCCTAAATACGAGCAGTACTTC
TRBJ2-1 | 15 | TRBV19 | few | - | CASSMGQGWGNEQFF | TGTGCCAGTAGTATGGGTCAGGGGTGGGGGAATGAGCAGTTCTTC
TRBJ2-5 | 15 | TRBV7-6 | - | TRBD2 | CASSLAATSGGTQYF | TGTGCCAGCAGCTTAGCAGCGACTAGCGGAGGGACCCAGTACTTC
TRBJ2-1 | 15 | TRBV7-6 | few | - | CASSLVRSSYNEQFF | TGTGCCAGCAGCTTAGTCCGGAGCTCCTACAATGAGCAGTTCTTC
TRBJ1-2 | 15 | TRBV20-1 | - | - | CSARDLGTANYGYTF | TGCAGTGCTAGAGATTTAGGGACGGCAAACTATGGCTACACCTTC
TRBJ1-2 | 14 | TRBV14 | - | - | CASSQGLVSYGYTF | TGTGCCAGCAGCCAAGGTTTAGTGAGCTATGGCTACACCTTC
TRBJ2-6 | 14 | TRBV5-4 | - | - | CASSLAGTANVLTF | TGTGCCAGCAGCTTGGCAGGGACGGCCAACGTCCTGACTTTC
TRBJ2-5 | 13 | TRBV6-5 | - | - | CASSLSIQETQYF | TGTGCCAGCAGTTTATCAATCCAAGAGACCCAGTACTTC
TRBJ2-7 | 14 | TRBV7-2 | few | - | CASSPGRIGYEQYF | TGTGCCAGCAGCCCGGGACGGATAGGCTACGAGCAGTACTTC
TRBJ1-5 | 16 | TRBV7-2 | few | TRBD1 | CASSFTGTGGYQPQHF | TGTGCCAGCAGCTTTACCGGGACAGGGGGATATCAGCCCCAGCATTTT
TRBJ1-1 | 16 | TRBV14 | few | - | CASSQLLSPLDTEAFF | TGTGCCAGCAGCCAATTACTATCTCCCCTCGACACTGAAGCTTTCTTT